The entry that follows covers one TCR beta chain sequence. The data originate from a study of beta chain features in type 1 diabetes. On the study more broadly: Age and gender were similar between patients and healthy donors, as were cell yields.

Trimming took 0 bases from V and 0 from J, leaving 6 bases between them. The CDR3 sequence is 14 residues long. The germline V gene has CDR1 SGHAT and CDR2 FQNNGV. Expressed TCRB transcripts were sequenced after all isolated RNA was converted to cDNA. Sequencing was performed with immunoSEQ multiplex PCR; in TCRdb, only in-frame clones are kept and a portion is missing. The table includes hundreds of thousands of clones, about 14% detected once. The rearrangement uses TRBV11-2 and TRBJ2-7; D call uncertain. This receptor was taken from a young man in good health. The sequenced sample consisted of central memory CD4+ T cells from blood. The CDR3 bases are TGTGCCAGCAGCTTAGAACGCAACTCCTACGAGCAGTACTTC. It yields the protein CASSLERNSYEQYF.